These T cell receptor beta chains were read from a single sample in a study of blood T cell repertoires in COVID-19. TCRdb keeps only in-frame clones here, not all; method: immunoSEQ multiplex PCR. The sample lists approximately 170,000 clones; about 86% were seen once. The sequenced sample consisted of peripheral blood. Every receptor here comes from a woman between 65 and 79 years old who had recovered from COVID-19. The CDR3 runs from the conserved cysteine through the conserved F or W. A D gene is named only where the DNA matches it firmly. For some rows the clone size is stated as once, few or many, or as a class when expanded; others skip it.

>TRBV3-1/TRBV3-2|TRBJ2-3|NA|TRBD2
CASSQGLAADTQYF
TGTGCCAGCAGCCAAGGCCTAGCGGCAGATACGCAGTATTTT
>TRBV30|TRBJ2-7|few|TRBD1
CAWTRDRRTYEQYF
TGTGCCTGGACCCGGGACAGGCGTACCTACGAGCAGTACTTC
>TRBV4-2|TRBJ1-1|NA|NA
CASSQAVAGGNTEAFF
TGTGCCAGCAGCCAAGCAGTAGCGGGGGGGAACACTGAAGCTTTCTTT
>TRBV6-2/TRBV6-3|TRBJ2-1|NA|NA
CASSYSARVPLPREQFF
TGTGCCAGCAGTTACTCCGCCAGGGTCCCCCTCCCCCGGGAGCAGTTCTTC
>TRBV7-3|TRBJ2-3|NA|NA
CASSRGSADTQYF
TGTGCCAGCAGCAGGGGTTCTGCAGATACGCAGTATTTT
>TRBV6-5|TRBJ2-3|NA|TRBD1
CASTPPAGGDTQYF
TGTGCCAGCACCCCACCGGCAGGGGGCGATACGCAGTATTTT
>TRBV6-5|TRBJ1-2|NA|NA
CASSRTGGGYTF
TGTGCCAGCAGCCGAACCGGCGGAGGCTACACCTTC
>TRBV6-5|TRBJ1-2|NA|TRBD1
CASRAGQDYGYTF
TGTGCCAGCAGGGCAGGACAGGACTATGGCTACACCTTC
>TRBV9|TRBJ2-5|NA|NA
CASSVASPGLGAETQYF
TGTGCCAGCAGCGTTGCTAGTCCCGGGTTGGGAGCAGAGACCCAGTACTTC
>TRBV24-1|TRBJ2-2|NA|TRBD2
CATSDPSGANTGELFF
TGTGCCACCAGTGATCCTAGCGGGGCGAACACCGGGGAGCTGTTTTTT
>TRBV30|TRBJ2-7|NA|NA
CAWRRGYEQYF
TGTGCCTGGAGGCGAGGGTACGAGCAGTACTTC
>TRBV6-2/TRBV6-3|TRBJ2-7|NA|NA
CASSYSGGSSYEQYF
TGTGCCAGCAGTTACTCTGGAGGGAGCTCCTACGAGCAGTACTTC
>TRBV18|TRBJ1-2|NA|NA
CASSPPTGVGYTF
TGTGCCAGCTCACCACCAACCGGTGTCGGCTACACCTTC
>TRBV7-2|TRBJ1-1|NA|TRBD1
CASSLVSGGTEAFF
TGTGCCAGCAGCTTAGTGTCAGGGGGCACTGAAGCTTTCTTT
>TRBV4-3|TRBJ2-5|NA|TRBD2
CASSQDSGRHLGETQYF
TGCGCCAGCAGCCAAGATAGCGGGCGACACCTCGGGGAGACCCAGTACTTC
>TRBV3-1/TRBV3-2|TRBJ2-3|NA|NA
CASSQGGGGDTQYF
TGTGCCAGCAGCCAAGGAGGGGGTGGAGATACGCAGTATTTT
>TRBV5-1|TRBJ2-1|NA|NA
CASSFVGGGVNEQFF
TGCGCCAGCAGCTTCGTCGGGGGAGGTGTGAATGAGCAGTTCTTC
>TRBV5-6|TRBJ2-1|NA|TRBD2
CASSSRLAGYPYNEQFF
TGTGCCAGCAGCTCGAGATTAGCGGGGTACCCCTACAATGAGCAGTTCTTC
>TRBV9|TRBJ2-1|NA|NA
CASSAVGDKYNEQFF
TGTGCCAGCAGCGCCGTAGGCGACAAGTACAATGAGCAGTTCTTC
>TRBV3-1/TRBV3-2|TRBJ1-3|NA|NA
CASSWGGSVGSGNTIYF
TGTGCCAGCAGCTGGGGGGGCTCCGTAGGGTCTGGAAACACCATATATTTT
>TRBV12-5|TRBJ2-1|NA|TRBD2
CASGLGTSDEQFF
TGTGCTAGTGGTTTGGGGACTAGCGATGAGCAGTTCTTC
>TRBV7-2|TRBJ2-5|NA|TRBD1
CASSLTGGFVETQYF
TGTGCCAGCAGCTTGACAGGGGGCTTTGTAGAGACCCAGTACTTC
>TRBV7-2|TRBJ1-2|once|TRBD1
CASSRPTTGVDYGYTF
TGTGCCAGCAGCCGCCCGACGACAGGGGTGGACTATGGCTACACCTTC
>TRBV15|TRBJ2-7|NA|NA
CATSRDNEVTGDEQYF
TGTGCCACCAGCAGAGATAATGAGGTCACCGGGGACGAGCAGTACTTC
>TRBV4-1|TRBJ2-3|NA|NA
CASSQRPSERDTQYF
TGCGCCAGCAGCCAAAGGCCTAGCGAGAGGGATACGCAGTATTTT
>TRBV10-3|TRBJ2-3|NA|TRBD2
CAISEPREGTDTQYF
TGTGCCATCAGTGAGCCACGGGAGGGCACAGATACGCAGTATTTT
>TRBV6-5|TRBJ1-1|once|TRBD1
CASSQGASTEAFF
TGTGCCAGCAGCCAGGGGGCGAGCACTGAAGCTTTCTTT
>TRBV7-6|TRBJ2-3|NA|TRBD2
CASSPEAGASDTQYF
TGTGCCAGCAGCCCCGAAGCGGGGGCCTCCGATACGCAGTATTTT
>TRBV19|TRBJ2-6|few|TRBD1
CATQPRDRRNSGANVLTF
TGTGCCACCCAACCACGGGACAGGAGAAACTCTGGGGCCAACGTCCTGACTTTC
>TRBV30|TRBJ2-5|NA|NA
CAWIGGPQETQYF
TGTGCCTGGATAGGGGGTCCTCAAGAGACCCAGTACTTC
>TRBV27|TRBJ1-5|NA|NA
CASRNSGQPQHF
TGTGCCAGCAGAAACAGTGGTCAGCCCCAGCATTTT
>TRBV28|TRBJ1-1|NA|NA
CASSLSPRGGSGTEAFF
TGTGCCAGCAGTTTATCCCCCCGGGGGGGTTCGGGCACTGAAGCTTTCTTT
>TRBV5-8|TRBJ2-2|NA|NA
CASSWAPAGTGELFF
TGTGCCAGCAGCTGGGCCCCGGCGGGCACCGGGGAGCTGTTTTTT
>TRBV6-5|TRBJ2-7|once|TRBD2
CASSYGLAGPYEQYF
TGTGCCAGCAGTTACGGACTAGCGGGACCCTACGAGCAGTACTTC
>TRBV6-6|TRBJ1-5|many|NA
CASSLSKGDQPQHF
TGTGCCAGCAGCCTCTCCAAGGGGGATCAGCCCCAGCATTTT
>TRBV5-6|TRBJ2-3|once|TRBD1
CATETGGGSDTQYF
TGTGCCACCGAGACAGGGGGAGGCTCAGATACGCAGTATTTT
>TRBV5-4|TRBJ2-2|once|TRBD2
CASSLGVDRGGGLFF
TGTGCCAGCAGCTTGGGGGTCGACCGGGGCGGGGGGCTGTTTTTT